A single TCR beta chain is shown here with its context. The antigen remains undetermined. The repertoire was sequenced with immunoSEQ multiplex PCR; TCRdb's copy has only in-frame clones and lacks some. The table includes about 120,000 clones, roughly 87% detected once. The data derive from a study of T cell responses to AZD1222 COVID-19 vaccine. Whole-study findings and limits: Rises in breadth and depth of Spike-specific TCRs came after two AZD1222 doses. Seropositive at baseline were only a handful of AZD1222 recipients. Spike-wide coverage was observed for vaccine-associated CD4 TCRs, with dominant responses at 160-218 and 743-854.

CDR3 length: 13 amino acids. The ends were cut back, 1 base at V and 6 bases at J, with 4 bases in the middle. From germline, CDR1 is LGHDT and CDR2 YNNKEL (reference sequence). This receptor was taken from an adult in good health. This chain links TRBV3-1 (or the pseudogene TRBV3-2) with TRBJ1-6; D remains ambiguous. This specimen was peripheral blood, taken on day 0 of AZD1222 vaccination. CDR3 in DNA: TGTGCCAGCAGCCAAGTTGGTAATTCACCCCTCCACTTT. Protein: CASSQVGNSPLHF.